The subject of this entry is one TCR beta chain. The data originate from a study of blood T cell repertoires in COVID-19. For the study at large: T cells, B-cell-depleted T cells, or PBMCs supplied cDNA or gDNA.

Between the trimmed V and J ends, which lost 0 bases and 4 bases, there was a span of 12 bases. This CDR3 comprises 15 residues. From germline, CDR1 is SGHAT and CDR2 FQNNGV. The authors' processing: Quantification of nucleated cells was approximated via reference gene primer amplification. The method was immunoSEQ multiplex PCR; TCRdb's version includes in-frame clones alone and lacks a portion of them. Clone size and V and J calls were adopted from that table, with D and trimming inferred from the DNA. The table has about 180,000 clones, about 82% seen once. The rearrangement joins TRBV11-2 to TRBJ1-1; possibly TRBD1 for D (5 bases). Sequenced sample: peripheral blood. This TCR derives from a man between 65 and 85 years old with active or convalescent COVID-19. The CDR3 loop reads CASSLDWGDGTEAFF. The CDR3 DNA sequence: TGTGCCAGCAGCTTAGATTGGGGCGATGGCACTGAAGCTTTCTTT.